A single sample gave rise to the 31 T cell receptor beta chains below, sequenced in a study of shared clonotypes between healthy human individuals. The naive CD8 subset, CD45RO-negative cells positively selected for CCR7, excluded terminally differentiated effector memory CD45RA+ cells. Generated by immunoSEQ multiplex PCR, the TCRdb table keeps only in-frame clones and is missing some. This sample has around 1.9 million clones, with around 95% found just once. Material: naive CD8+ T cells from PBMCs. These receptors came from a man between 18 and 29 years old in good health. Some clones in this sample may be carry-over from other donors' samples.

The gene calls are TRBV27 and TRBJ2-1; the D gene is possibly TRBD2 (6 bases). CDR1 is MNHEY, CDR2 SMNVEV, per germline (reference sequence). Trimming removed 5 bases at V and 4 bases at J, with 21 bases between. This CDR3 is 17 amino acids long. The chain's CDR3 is CASSAPTSEPRYNEQFF. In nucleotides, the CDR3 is TGTGCCAGCAGTGCACCGACTAGTGAACCACGGTACAATGAGCAGTTCTTC.

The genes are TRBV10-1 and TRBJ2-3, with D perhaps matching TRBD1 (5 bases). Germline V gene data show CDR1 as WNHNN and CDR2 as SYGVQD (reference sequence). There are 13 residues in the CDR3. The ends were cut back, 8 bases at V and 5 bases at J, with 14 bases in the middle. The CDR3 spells CASSRTTLDTQYF. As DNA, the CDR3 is TGCGCCAGCTCCCGGACAACTTTAGATACGCAGTATTTT.

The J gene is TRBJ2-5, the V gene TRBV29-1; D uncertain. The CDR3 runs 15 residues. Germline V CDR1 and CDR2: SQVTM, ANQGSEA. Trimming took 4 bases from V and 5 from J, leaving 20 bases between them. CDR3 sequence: CSVVFVGLGRETQYF. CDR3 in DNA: TGCAGCGTTGTGTTTGTGGGTCTCGGGCGGGAGACCCAGTACTTC.

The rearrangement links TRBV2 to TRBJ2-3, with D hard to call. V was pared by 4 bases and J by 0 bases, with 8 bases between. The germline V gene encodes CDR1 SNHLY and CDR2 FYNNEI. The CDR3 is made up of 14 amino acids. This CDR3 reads CASSGQSSTDTQYF. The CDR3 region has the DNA TGTGCCAGCAGTGGTCAGTCGAGCACAGATACGCAGTATTTT.

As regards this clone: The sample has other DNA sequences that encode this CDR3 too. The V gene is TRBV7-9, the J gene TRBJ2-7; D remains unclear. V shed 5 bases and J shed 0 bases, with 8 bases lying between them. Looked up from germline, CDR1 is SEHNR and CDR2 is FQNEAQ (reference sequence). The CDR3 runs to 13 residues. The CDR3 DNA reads TGTGCCAGCAGCCCCCCGGCCTCCTACGAGCAGTACTTC. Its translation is CASSPPASYEQYF.

The CDR3 nucleotides are TGCGCCAGCAGCCCGGGACTAGCGTACGAGCAGTACTTC. It translates to CASSPGLAYEQYF. J is TRBJ2-5 and V is TRBV4-1; 10 nucleotides align to TRBD2. Judging by the DNA end, TRBJ2-7 fits better; the J call may be wrong. CDR1 and CDR2 (germline): MGHRA, YSYEKL. The CDR3 has 13 residues.

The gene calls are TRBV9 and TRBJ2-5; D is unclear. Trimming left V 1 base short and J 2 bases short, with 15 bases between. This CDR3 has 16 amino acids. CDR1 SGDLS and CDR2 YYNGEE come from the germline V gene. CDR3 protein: CASSVFGGRRQETQYF. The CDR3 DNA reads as TGTGCCAGCAGCGTATTTGGTGGCAGGCGGCAAGAGACCCAGTACTTC.

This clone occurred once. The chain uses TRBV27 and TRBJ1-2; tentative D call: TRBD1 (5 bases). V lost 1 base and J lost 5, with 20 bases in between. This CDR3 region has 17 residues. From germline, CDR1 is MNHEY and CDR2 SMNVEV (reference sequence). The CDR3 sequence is CASSLWPPRVGEYGYTF. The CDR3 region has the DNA TGTGCCAGCAGTTTATGGCCCCCCAGGGTAGGGGAGTATGGCTACACCTTC.

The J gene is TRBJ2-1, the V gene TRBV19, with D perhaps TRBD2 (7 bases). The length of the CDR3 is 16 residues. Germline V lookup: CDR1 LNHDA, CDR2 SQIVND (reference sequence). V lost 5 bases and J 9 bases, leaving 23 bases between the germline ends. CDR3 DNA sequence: TGTGCCAGTAGTTTATCCTCGGGGGGCTACGTTGCTGAGCAGTTCTTC. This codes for CASSLSSGGYVAEQFF.

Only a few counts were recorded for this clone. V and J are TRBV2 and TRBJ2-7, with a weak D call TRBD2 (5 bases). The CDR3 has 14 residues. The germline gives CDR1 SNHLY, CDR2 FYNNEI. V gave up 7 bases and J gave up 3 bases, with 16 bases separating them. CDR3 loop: CASTKEERYYEQYF. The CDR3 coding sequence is TGTGCCAGCACCAAGGAGGAGCGCTACTACGAGCAGTACTTC. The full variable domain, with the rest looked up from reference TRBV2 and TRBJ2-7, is EPEVTQTPSHQVTQMGQEVILRCVPISNHLYFYWYRQILGQKVEFLVSFYNNEISEKSEIFDDQFSVERPDGSNFTLKIRSTKLEDSAMYFCASTKEERYYEQYFGPGTRLTVT.

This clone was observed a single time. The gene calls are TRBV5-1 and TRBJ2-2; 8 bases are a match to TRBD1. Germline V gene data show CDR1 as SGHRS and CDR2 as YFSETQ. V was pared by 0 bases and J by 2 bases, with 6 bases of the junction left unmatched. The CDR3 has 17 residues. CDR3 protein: CASSLDRTGRNTGELFF. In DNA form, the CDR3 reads TGCGCCAGCAGCTTGGATCGGACAGGGAGAAACACCGGGGAGCTGTTTTTT.

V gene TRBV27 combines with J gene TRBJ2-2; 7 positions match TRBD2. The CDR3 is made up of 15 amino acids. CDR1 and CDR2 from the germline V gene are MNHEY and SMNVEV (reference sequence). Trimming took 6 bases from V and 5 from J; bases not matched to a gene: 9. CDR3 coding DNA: TGTGCCAGCAGCCGTCCGGCTAGCGGTACCGGGGAGCTGTTTTTT. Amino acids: CASSRPASGTGELFF.

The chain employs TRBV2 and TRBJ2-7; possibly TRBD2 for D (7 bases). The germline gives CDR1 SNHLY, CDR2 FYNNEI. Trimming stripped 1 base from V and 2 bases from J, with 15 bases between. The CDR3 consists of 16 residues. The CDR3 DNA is TGTGCCAGCAGTGAAGGGGGCGCGGGGGCCCCCTACGAGCAGTACTTC. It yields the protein CASSEGGAGAPYEQYF.

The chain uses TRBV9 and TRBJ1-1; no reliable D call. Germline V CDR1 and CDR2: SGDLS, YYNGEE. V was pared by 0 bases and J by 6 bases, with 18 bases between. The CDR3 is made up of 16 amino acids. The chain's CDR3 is CASSVGLGKTNAEAFF. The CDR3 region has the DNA TGTGCCAGCAGCGTAGGATTGGGCAAGACTAACGCTGAAGCTTTCTTT.

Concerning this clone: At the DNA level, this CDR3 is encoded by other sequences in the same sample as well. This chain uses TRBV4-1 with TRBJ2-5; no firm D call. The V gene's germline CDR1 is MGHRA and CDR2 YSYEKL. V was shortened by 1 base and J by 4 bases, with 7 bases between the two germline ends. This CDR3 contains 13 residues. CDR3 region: CASSQGLRETQYF. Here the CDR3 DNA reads TGCGCCAGCAGCCAAGGCCTCCGAGAGACCCAGTACTTC.

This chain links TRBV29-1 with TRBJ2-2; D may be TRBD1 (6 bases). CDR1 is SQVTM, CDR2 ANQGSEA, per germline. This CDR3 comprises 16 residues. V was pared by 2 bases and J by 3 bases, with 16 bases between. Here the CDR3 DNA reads TGCAGCGTTGAATGGGAGACAGGCCGCTACACCGGGGAGCTGTTTTTT. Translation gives CSVEWETGRYTGELFF.

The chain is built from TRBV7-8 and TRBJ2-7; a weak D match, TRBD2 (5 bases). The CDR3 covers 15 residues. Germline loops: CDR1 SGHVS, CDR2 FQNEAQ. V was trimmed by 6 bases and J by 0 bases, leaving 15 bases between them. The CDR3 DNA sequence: TGTGCCAGCAGAGCGGACGACCTCAGCTCCTACGAGCAGTACTTC. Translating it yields CASRADDLSSYEQYF.

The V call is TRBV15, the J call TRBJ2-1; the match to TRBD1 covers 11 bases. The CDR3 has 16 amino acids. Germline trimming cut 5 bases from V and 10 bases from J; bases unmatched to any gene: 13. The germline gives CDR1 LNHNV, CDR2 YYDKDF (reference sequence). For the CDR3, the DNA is TGTGCCACCAGCCGGACAGGGGGCGGTGACCCCTCGGAGCAGTTCTTC. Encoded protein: CATSRTGGGDPSEQFF. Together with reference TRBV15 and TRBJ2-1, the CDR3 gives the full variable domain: DAMVIQNPRYQVTQFGKPVTLSCSQTLNHNVMYWYQQKSSQAPKLLFHYYDKDFNNEADTPDNFQSRRPNTSFCFLDIRSPGLGDTAMYLCATSRTGGGDPSEQFFGPGTRLTVL.

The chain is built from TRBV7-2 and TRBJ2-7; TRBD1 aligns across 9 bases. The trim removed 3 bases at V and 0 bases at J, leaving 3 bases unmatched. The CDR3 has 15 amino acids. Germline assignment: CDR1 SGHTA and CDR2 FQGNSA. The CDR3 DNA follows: TGTGCCAGCAGCTTCGGGACAGGGCACTCCTACGAGCAGTACTTC. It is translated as CASSFGTGHSYEQYF. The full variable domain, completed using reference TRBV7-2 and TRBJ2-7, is GAGVSQSPSNKVTEKGKDVELRCDPISGHTALYWYRQSLGQGLEFLIYFQGNSAPDKSGLPSDRFSAERTGGSVSTLTIQRTQQEDSAVYLCASSFGTGHSYEQYFGPGTRLTVT.

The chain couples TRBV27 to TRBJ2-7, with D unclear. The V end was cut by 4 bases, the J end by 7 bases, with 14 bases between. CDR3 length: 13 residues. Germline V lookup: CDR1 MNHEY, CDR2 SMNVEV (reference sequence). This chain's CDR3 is CASSSRDATEQYF. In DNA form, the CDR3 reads TGTGCCAGCAGTTCCCGCGACGCCACTGAGCAGTACTTC.

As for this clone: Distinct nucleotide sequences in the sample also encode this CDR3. The CDR3 coding sequence is TGTGCCAGCAGTTTGGGGGTCGGTGAGCAGTACTTC. Its translation: CASSLGVGEQYF. The chain uses TRBV27 and TRBJ2-7; TRBD1 or TRBD2 may be the D gene (5 bases each). This CDR3 has 12 amino acids. Germline V gives CDR1 MNHEY, CDR2 SMNVEV (reference sequence). V was shortened by 3 bases and J by 7 bases, with 10 bases between the two germline ends.

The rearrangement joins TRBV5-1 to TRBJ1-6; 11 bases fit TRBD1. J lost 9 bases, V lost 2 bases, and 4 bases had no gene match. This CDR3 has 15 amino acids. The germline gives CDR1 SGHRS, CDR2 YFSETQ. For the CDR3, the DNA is TGCGCCAGCAGCTTCCTCGGGACAGGGGGTTCACCCCTCCACTTT. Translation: CASSFLGTGGSPLHF.

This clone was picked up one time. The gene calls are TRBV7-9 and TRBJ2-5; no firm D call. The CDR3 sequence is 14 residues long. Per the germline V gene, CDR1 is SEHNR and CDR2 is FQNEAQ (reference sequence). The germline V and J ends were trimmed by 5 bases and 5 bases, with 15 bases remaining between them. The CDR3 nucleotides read TGTGCCAGCAGCGCTAGGTTGGGCTCGGAGACCCAGTACTTC. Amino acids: CASSARLGSETQYF. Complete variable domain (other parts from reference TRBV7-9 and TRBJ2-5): DTGVSQNPRHKITKRGQNVTFRCDPISEHNRLYWYRQTLGQGPEFLTYFQNEAQLEKSRLLSDRFSAERPKGSFSTLEIQRTEQGDSAMYLCASSARLGSETQYFGPGTRLLVL.

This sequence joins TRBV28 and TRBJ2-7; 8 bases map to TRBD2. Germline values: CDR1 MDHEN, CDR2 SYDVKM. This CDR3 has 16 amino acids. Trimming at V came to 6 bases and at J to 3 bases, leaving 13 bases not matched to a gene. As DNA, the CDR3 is TGTGCCAGCAGCCACGGACTAGCCCCTCTTGGCTACGAGCAGTACTTC. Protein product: CASSHGLAPLGYEQYF.

The CDR3 sequence: CATSRVRDRSEQYF. CDR3 in DNA: TGTGCCACCAGCAGAGTGAGGGATCGGTCCGAGCAGTACTTC. The chain is built from TRBV15 and TRBJ2-7, with D tentatively TRBD2 (5 bases). CDR3 length: 14 residues. Germline V lookup: CDR1 LNHNV, CDR2 YYDKDF (reference sequence). With 1 base removed from V and 6 bases from J, the gap between germline ends came to 13 bases.

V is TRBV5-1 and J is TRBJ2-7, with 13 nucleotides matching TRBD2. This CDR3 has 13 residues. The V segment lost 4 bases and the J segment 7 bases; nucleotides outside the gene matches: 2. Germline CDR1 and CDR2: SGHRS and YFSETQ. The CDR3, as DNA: TGCGCCAGCAGCGGGGGACTAGCGGGAGAGCAGTACTTC. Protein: CASSGGLAGEQYF.

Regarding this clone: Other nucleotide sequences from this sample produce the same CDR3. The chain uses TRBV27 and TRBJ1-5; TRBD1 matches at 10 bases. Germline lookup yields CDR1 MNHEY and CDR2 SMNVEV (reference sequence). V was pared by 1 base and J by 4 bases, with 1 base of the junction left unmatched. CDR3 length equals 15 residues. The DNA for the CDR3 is TGTGCCAGCAGTTTATTGGGACAGGGGAATCAGCCCCAGCATTTT. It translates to CASSLLGQGNQPQHF.

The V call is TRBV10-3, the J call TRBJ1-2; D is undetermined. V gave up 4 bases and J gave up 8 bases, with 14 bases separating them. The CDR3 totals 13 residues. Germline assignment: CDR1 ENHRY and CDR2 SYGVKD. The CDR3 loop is CAISGTPREGYTF. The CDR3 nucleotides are TGTGCCATCAGTGGGACCCCGAGGGAGGGCTACACCTTC.

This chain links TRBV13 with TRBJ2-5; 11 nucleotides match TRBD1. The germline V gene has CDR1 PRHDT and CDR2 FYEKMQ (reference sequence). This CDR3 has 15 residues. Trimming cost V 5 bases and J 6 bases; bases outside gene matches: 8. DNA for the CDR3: TGTGCCAGCAGCCAAGGGACAGGGGGAGTGAAGACCCAGTACTTC. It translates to CASSQGTGGVKTQYF.

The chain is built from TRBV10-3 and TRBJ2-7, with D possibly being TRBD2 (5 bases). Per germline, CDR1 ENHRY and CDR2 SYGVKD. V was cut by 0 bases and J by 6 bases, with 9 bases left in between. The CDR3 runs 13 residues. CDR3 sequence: CAISESRVREQYF. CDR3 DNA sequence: TGTGCCATCAGTGAGTCGAGGGTTCGCGAGCAGTACTTC.

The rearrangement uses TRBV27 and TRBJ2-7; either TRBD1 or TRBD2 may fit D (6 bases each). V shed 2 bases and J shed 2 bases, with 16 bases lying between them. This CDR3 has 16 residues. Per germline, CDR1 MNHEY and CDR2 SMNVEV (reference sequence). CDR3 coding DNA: TGTGCCAGCAGTTTAACCCGGCCGGAGGGGGCCTACGAGCAGTACTTC. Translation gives CASSLTRPEGAYEQYF.